These T cell receptor beta chains were read from a single sample in a study of Ad26.COV2.S vaccination and SARS-CoV-2 variants. Measured with immunoSEQ multiplex PCR; TCRdb has only the in-frame clones, and not every one. Here the sample spans about 500,000 clones, 89% being singletons. Here the sequenced sample was peripheral blood, taken in a trial of Ad26.COV2.S vaccine versus placebo. These receptors were obtained from a person between 18 and 59 years old who received the Ad26.COV2.S COVID-19 vaccine or a placebo. The CDR3 runs from the conserved cysteine through the conserved F or W. The order of the fields is D gene, J gene, CDR3 length, V gene, clone size, CDR3 DNA, CDR3 protein. A D gene is named only where the DNA matches it firmly. Expanded clones get a size class; other rows say once, few or many, or leave the size out.

d_call: -
j_call: TRBJ1-1
cdr3_length: 15
v_call: TRBV2
clone_size: -
cdr3_nt: TGTGCCAGCAGTGAACCCGGGGGAAGCAACACTGAAGCTTTCTTT
cdr3_aa: CASSEPGGSNTEAFF

d_call: TRBD1
j_call: TRBJ1-3
cdr3_length: 15
v_call: TRBV11-2
clone_size: -
cdr3_nt: TGTGCCAGCAGCCGGACAGGGAATCTGGGAAACACCATATATTTT
cdr3_aa: CASSRTGNLGNTIYF

d_call: -
j_call: TRBJ2-1
cdr3_length: 16
v_call: TRBV7-9
clone_size: -
cdr3_nt: TGTGCCAGCAGCCAGACGGGCTCTACCTTGGAGAATGAGCAGTTCTTC
cdr3_aa: CASSQTGSTLENEQFF

d_call: -
j_call: TRBJ1-1
cdr3_length: 13
v_call: TRBV19
clone_size: -
cdr3_nt: TGTGCCAGTAGCGGGGACGGTTCCACTGAAGCTTTCTTT
cdr3_aa: CASSGDGSTEAFF

d_call: -
j_call: TRBJ2-2
cdr3_length: 16
v_call: TRBV7-2
clone_size: -
cdr3_nt: TGTGCCAGCAGTCAATTTCCCTTCGGGAACACCGGGGAGCTGTTTTTT
cdr3_aa: CASSQFPFGNTGELFF

d_call: TRBD1
j_call: TRBJ2-7
cdr3_length: 15
v_call: TRBV27
clone_size: -
cdr3_nt: TGTGCCAGCAGTTTTAACAGGGACAGGGGCTACGAGCAGTACTTC
cdr3_aa: CASSFNRDRGYEQYF

d_call: -
j_call: TRBJ1-1
cdr3_length: 14
v_call: TRBV3-1/TRBV3-2
clone_size: few
cdr3_nt: TGTGCCAGCAGCCAAGGAGAAAGGAACACTGAAGCTTTCTTT
cdr3_aa: CASSQGERNTEAFF

d_call: TRBD1
j_call: TRBJ1-3
cdr3_length: 16
v_call: TRBV4-3
clone_size: -
cdr3_nt: TGCGCCAGCAGCCATTCCCCCGGACAGGCCGGAAACACCATATATTTT
cdr3_aa: CASSHSPGQAGNTIYF

d_call: TRBD2
j_call: TRBJ2-1
cdr3_length: 14
v_call: TRBV2
clone_size: -
cdr3_nt: TGTGCCAGCAGTCAACTAGCGGGGGTAAGGGCGCAGTTCTTC
cdr3_aa: CASSQLAGVRAQFF

d_call: -
j_call: TRBJ2-1
cdr3_length: 13
v_call: TRBV18
clone_size: once
cdr3_nt: TGTGCCAGCTCAGTACTAGCCCAAGGTGAGCAGTTCTTC
cdr3_aa: CASSVLAQGEQFF

d_call: -
j_call: TRBJ2-4
cdr3_length: 16
v_call: TRBV2
clone_size: -
cdr3_nt: TGTGCCAGCAGCCCGGGTGGGGTGCTAGCCAAAAACATTCAGTACTTC
cdr3_aa: CASSPGGVLAKNIQYF

d_call: TRBD1
j_call: TRBJ1-5
cdr3_length: 15
v_call: TRBV10-3
clone_size: few
cdr3_nt: TGTGCCATCAGTCCGGGACAGGGGGCTGGACAGCCCCAGCATTTT
cdr3_aa: CAISPGQGAGQPQHF

d_call: TRBD2
j_call: TRBJ2-7
cdr3_length: 15
v_call: TRBV7-2
clone_size: -
cdr3_nt: TGTGCCAGCAGCTTAGTAGCGGGGGGCTCCTACGAGCAGTACTTC
cdr3_aa: CASSLVAGGSYEQYF

d_call: -
j_call: TRBJ1-2
cdr3_length: 12
v_call: TRBV12-3/TRBV12-4
clone_size: -
cdr3_nt: TGTGCCAGCACCCAGGGAGGGGGAGGCTACACCTTC
cdr3_aa: CASTQGGGGYTF

d_call: -
j_call: TRBJ2-1
cdr3_length: 16
v_call: TRBV14
clone_size: -
cdr3_nt: TGTGCCAGCAGCCGAGCTAGGGGTTCCCTATACAATGAGCAGTTCTTC
cdr3_aa: CASSRARGSLYNEQFF

d_call: TRBD2
j_call: TRBJ2-7
cdr3_length: 16
v_call: TRBV7-8
clone_size: -
cdr3_nt: TGTGCCAGCAGCTTCGGGCCTAGCGGGCCCTCCTACGAGCAGTACTTC
cdr3_aa: CASSFGPSGPSYEQYF

d_call: -
j_call: TRBJ1-3
cdr3_length: 14
v_call: TRBV10-3
clone_size: once
cdr3_nt: TGTGCCATTGCCGCTGGGCAGGTCGGAAACACCATATATTTT
cdr3_aa: CAIAAGQVGNTIYF

d_call: -
j_call: TRBJ1-1
cdr3_length: 14
v_call: TRBV5-1
clone_size: few
cdr3_nt: TGCGCCAGCAGCCTGGGGACGGGAAAGACTGAAGCTTTCTTT
cdr3_aa: CASSLGTGKTEAFF

d_call: -
j_call: TRBJ2-7
cdr3_length: 15
v_call: TRBV27
clone_size: -
cdr3_nt: TGTGCCAGCAGTCCCCTGATCAGGAAACCCTACGAGCAGTACTTC
cdr3_aa: CASSPLIRKPYEQYF

d_call: TRBD1
j_call: TRBJ1-2
cdr3_length: 13
v_call: TRBV7-9
clone_size: -
cdr3_nt: TGTGCCAGCAGCTTAGCGGGACAGGGGGTTGACACCTTC
cdr3_aa: CASSLAGQGVDTF

d_call: -
j_call: TRBJ1-1
cdr3_length: 16
v_call: TRBV19
clone_size: -
cdr3_nt: TGTGCCAGTAGTAACGGTCAGGTGGCTGGTAGCACTGAAGCTTTCTTT
cdr3_aa: CASSNGQVAGSTEAFF

d_call: TRBD1
j_call: TRBJ1-1
cdr3_length: 15
v_call: TRBV11-2
clone_size: -
cdr3_nt: TGTGCCAGCAGCTTAATCGCGACAGGGGGCATTGAAGCTTTCTTT
cdr3_aa: CASSLIATGGIEAFF

d_call: TRBD2
j_call: TRBJ2-3
cdr3_length: 16
v_call: TRBV18
clone_size: -
cdr3_nt: TGTGCCAGCCGCCCGGGACTAGCGGGAAGCACAGATACGCAGTATTTT
cdr3_aa: CASRPGLAGSTDTQYF

d_call: TRBD2
j_call: TRBJ2-3
cdr3_length: 17
v_call: TRBV24-1
clone_size: -
cdr3_nt: TGTGCCACCAGTGATTGGCCGACTAGCGGGAACACAGATACGCAGTATTTT
cdr3_aa: CATSDWPTSGNTDTQYF

d_call: TRBD1
j_call: TRBJ2-5
cdr3_length: 14
v_call: TRBV5-5
clone_size: -
cdr3_nt: TGTGCCAGCAGCCCGGGACAGACTCAAGAGACCCAGTACTTC
cdr3_aa: CASSPGQTQETQYF

d_call: -
j_call: TRBJ2-1
cdr3_length: 14
v_call: TRBV9
clone_size: -
cdr3_nt: TGTGCCAGCAGCCCCCAGGACGGGGGTAATGAGCAGTTCTTC
cdr3_aa: CASSPQDGGNEQFF

d_call: TRBD2
j_call: TRBJ2-1
cdr3_length: 15
v_call: TRBV2
clone_size: -
cdr3_nt: TGTGCCAGCGGAGAGACTAGCGGGAGGGTAAAGGTGCAGTTCTTC
cdr3_aa: CASGETSGRVKVQFF

d_call: -
j_call: TRBJ2-5
cdr3_length: 14
v_call: TRBV6-6
clone_size: -
cdr3_nt: TGTGCCAGCAGTTACTCAAGGGGAACGGAGACCCAGTACTTC
cdr3_aa: CASSYSRGTETQYF

d_call: TRBD1
j_call: TRBJ1-5
cdr3_length: 14
v_call: TRBV18
clone_size: -
cdr3_nt: TGTGCCAGCTCAGTGACAGGGCACAATCAGCCCCAGCATTTT
cdr3_aa: CASSVTGHNQPQHF